These 5 T cell receptor beta chains originate from one sample sequenced in a study of blood T cell repertoires in COVID-19. Assay: immunoSEQ multiplex PCR; the TCRdb copy retains only in-frame clones and omits some. The sample has approximately 490,000 clones, around 85% seen once. The sequenced sample was PBMCs or T cells enriched from blood (not recorded which). These receptors originate from a woman aged 60 to 75 who had recovered from COVID-19.

V and J are TRBV11-2 and TRBJ2-3; 7 bases align to TRBD1. CDR1 and CDR2 (germline): SGHAT, FQNNGV. The J segment lost 5 bases and the V segment lost 5 bases, leaving 13 bases of the junction unmatched. The CDR3 length is 16 residues. The CDR3 loop is CASSRRAGGFQDTQYF. The CDR3, as DNA: TGTGCCAGCAGCCGCAGGGCAGGGGGATTTCAAGATACGCAGTATTTT.

This chain connects TRBV11-2 to TRBJ1-2; no clear D gene. Per germline, CDR1 SGHAT and CDR2 FQNNGV. The CDR3 sequence is 13 residues long. The V end was cut by 5 bases, the J end by 4 bases, with 11 bases between. The CDR3 bases are TGTGCCAGCAGCCAAACACAAAGCTATGGCTACACCTTC. It is translated as CASSQTQSYGYTF.

This chain joins TRBV6-5 and TRBJ2-7, with 14 bases lining up with TRBD2. V was clipped by 5 bases and J by 3 bases; unmatched bases: 3. From germline, CDR1 is MNHEY and CDR2 SVGAGI. The CDR3 is 15 residues long. CDR3 sequence: CASSPGLAGGYEQYV. For the CDR3, the DNA is TGTGCCAGCAGTCCAGGACTAGCGGGGGGCTACGAGCAGTACGTC.

The chain is built from TRBV4-1 and TRBJ2-5; TRBD2 aligns across 11 bases. Losses at the gene ends were 0 bases for V and 7 bases for J; bases not matched to a gene: 4. The CDR3 extends over 15 amino acids. The V gene's germline CDR1 is MGHRA and CDR2 YSYEKL. The CDR3 protein is CASSQEASGGRTQYF. CDR3 DNA: TGCGCCAGCAGCCAAGAGGCTAGCGGGGGGCGGACCCAGTACTTC.

V gene TRBV5-6 combines with J gene TRBJ1-4, with 9 positions matching TRBD1. Unmatched junction bases numbered 5, after V lost 0 bases and J lost 8 bases. Germline-derived CDR1 and CDR2 are SGHDT and YYEEEE. The CDR3 is 15 amino acids. The CDR3 region is CASSLEQGAREKLFF. The CDR3 coding sequence is TGTGCCAGCAGCTTGGAACAGGGGGCTCGGGAAAAACTGTTTTTT.